What follows are 18 T cell receptor beta chains derived from one specimen sequenced in a study of blood T cell repertoires in COVID-19. Generated by immunoSEQ multiplex PCR, the TCRdb table keeps only in-frame clones and is missing some. The profile shows 80,000 to 100,000 clones, more than 65% of them singletons. The sequencing input was peripheral blood. These receptors were taken from a man aged 55-75 years with acute or convalescent COVID-19.

V usage is TRBV3-1 (or the pseudogene TRBV3-2) and J usage is TRBJ2-2; D perhaps matches TRBD2 (6 bases). The CDR3 is 16 residues long. The V end was cut by 5 bases, the J end by 0 bases, with 13 bases between. The germline V gene encodes CDR1 LGHDT and CDR2 YNNKEL (reference sequence). Written as DNA, the CDR3 is TGTGCCAGCAGCTCCACTAGCTTTACGAACACCGGGGAGCTGTTTTTT. Its translation: CASSSTSFTNTGELFF.

The chain joins TRBV6-6 to TRBJ1-1; TRBD1 aligns across 9 bases. This CDR3 region has 14 residues. Germline CDR1 reads MNHNY; CDR2 reads SVGAGI (reference sequence). Losses at the gene ends were 6 bases for V and 5 bases for J; bases not matched to a gene: 7. The CDR3 DNA reads TGTGCCAGCAGGGAAAGGACAGGGGAAACTGAAGCTTTCTTT. It is translated as CASRERTGETEAFF.

This clone showed up many times. The chain is built from TRBV7-2 and TRBJ1-3; 7 positions agree with TRBD1. Germline CDR1 reads SGHTA; CDR2 reads FQGNSA. J was trimmed by 4 bases and V by 8 bases; bases with no gene match: 8. The CDR3 contains 14 residues. The CDR3 coding sequence is TGTGCCAGCGGAGAAGGGGGCGCGGGAAACACCATATATTTT. The encoded protein is CASGEGGAGNTIYF.

V is TRBV4-1 and J is TRBJ2-7; 8 positions agree with TRBD1. Per germline, CDR1 MGHRA and CDR2 YSYEKL. The CDR3 totals 14 residues. Trimming cost V 4 bases and J 1 base; bases outside gene matches: 3. CDR3 region: CASSLTGGSYEQYF. The CDR3 region has the DNA TGCGCCAGCAGCCTTACAGGGGGGTCCTACGAGCAGTACTTC.

The chain uses TRBV5-1 and TRBJ1-1, with D possibly TRBD1 on 5 matching bases. This CDR3 contains 15 residues. V gave up 0 bases and J gave up 3 bases, with 12 bases separating them. Germline V lookup: CDR1 SGHRS, CDR2 YFSETQ. The DNA for the CDR3 is TGCGCCAGCAGCTTGGGAGGGGAGGGGTACACTGAAGCTTTCTTT. It translates to CASSLGGEGYTEAFF.

The chain recombines TRBV3-1 (or the pseudogene TRBV3-2) with TRBJ2-1; TRBD2 matches at 15 bases. With 4 bases clipped from V and 4 bases from J, the junction kept 11 bases outside the gene matches. The CDR3 is 19 residues long. Germline-derived CDR1 and CDR2 are LGHDT and YNNKEL (reference sequence). The CDR3 DNA is TGTGCCAGCAGCCCTTATACCGGGACTAGCGGGGGGTTTTACAATGAGCAGTTCTTC. Encoded protein: CASSPYTGTSGGFYNEQFF.

V usage is TRBV7-2 and J usage is TRBJ1-2; 7 positions agree with TRBD1. This CDR3 has 14 amino acids. The germline gives CDR1 SGHTA, CDR2 FQGNSA. The trim removed 5 bases at V and 4 bases at J, leaving 7 bases unmatched. The CDR3 loop reads CASSATGTVYGYTF. The CDR3, as DNA: TGTGCCAGCAGCGCGACCGGGACAGTCTATGGCTACACCTTC.

This chain links TRBV10-3 with TRBJ2-1; possible D gene TRBD2, 5 bases. Deletions cut 6 bases from V and 8 bases from J, with 8 bases between. The CDR3 totals 11 residues. Germline V gene lookup returns CDR1 ENHRY and CDR2 SYGVKD. CDR3 amino acids: CAIRFGDEQFF. CDR3 nucleotides: TGTGCCATCAGGTTCGGGGATGAGCAGTTCTTC.

This clone was recorded a few times. The chain joins TRBV10-3 to TRBJ1-2; 7 nucleotides line up with TRBD1. The CDR3 loop spans 14 amino acids. Losses at the gene ends were 6 bases for V and 3 bases for J; bases not matched to a gene: 7. Germline loops: CDR1 ENHRY, CDR2 SYGVKD. The CDR3 DNA is TGTGCCATCAGGAGACAGGGTGTGGACTATGGCTACACCTTC. Encoded protein: CAIRRQGVDYGYTF.

The gene calls are TRBV11-2 and TRBJ2-7; TRBD2 matches at 7 bases. With V trimmed by 2 bases and J by 0 bases, 4 bases remained unmatched. Germline V CDR1 and CDR2: SGHAT, FQNNGV. The CDR3 runs 15 residues. CDR3 loop: CASSLSGVTSYEQYF. CDR3 DNA sequence: TGTGCCAGCAGCTTAAGCGGGGTGACCTCCTACGAGCAGTACTTC.

In this sample, this clone turned up a few times. The chain couples TRBV19 to TRBJ2-7; D is ambiguous. Germline V gives CDR1 LNHDA, CDR2 SQIVND (reference sequence). V was clipped by 2 bases and J by 2 bases, with 10 bases between them. There are 14 residues in the CDR3. DNA for the CDR3: TGTGCCAGTAGTATATTTGGCAAAACCTACGAGCAGTACTTC. Amino acid sequence: CASSIFGKTYEQYF.

V gene TRBV9 combines with J gene TRBJ2-7; 9 nucleotides line up with TRBD1. CDR3 length equals 14 residues. Germline CDR1 and CDR2: SGDLS and YYNGEE. V shed 4 bases and J 5 bases; nucleotides not matched to a gene: 7. CDR3 in DNA: TGTGCCAGCAGCCCTCGGGACAGGGCGGACGAGCAGTACTTC. This translates into CASSPRDRADEQYF.

The chain combines TRBV11-3 with TRBJ2-7, with 8 nucleotides matching TRBD2. The ends lost 8 bases at V and 0 bases at J; junction bases unmatched: 6. Germline CDR1 and CDR2: SGHNT and YENEEA. The CDR3 length is 14 residues. The CDR3 region is CASHQRECSYEQYF. CDR3 coding DNA: TGTGCCAGCCATCAGCGGGAGTGCTCCTACGAGCAGTACTTC.

CDR3 sequence reads: CASSLAQGATEAFF. The CDR3 DNA reads TGTGCCAGCAGCTTAGCGCAGGGGGCGACTGAAGCTTTCTTT. The V and J genes are TRBV7-8 and TRBJ1-1; 8 nucleotides agree with TRBD1. Germline V lookup: CDR1 SGHVS, CDR2 FQNEAQ. V was clipped by 0 bases and J by 5 bases; unmatched bases: 2. This CDR3 comprises 14 residues. The full variable domain, completed using reference TRBV7-8 and TRBJ1-1, is GAGVSQSPRYKVAKRGQDVALRCDPISGHVSLFWYQQALGQGPEFLTYFQNEAQLDKSGLPSDRFFAERPEGSVSTLKIQRTQQEDSAVYLCASSLAQGATEAFFGQGTRLTVV.

V gene TRBV3-1 (or the pseudogene TRBV3-2) combines with J gene TRBJ2-3, with D possibly matching TRBD1 (5 bases). This CDR3 comprises 16 residues. Trimming left V 4 bases short and J 4 bases short, with 18 bases between. The germline gives CDR1 LGHDT, CDR2 YNNKEL (reference sequence). CDR3 loop: CASSPRARVGADTQYF. The CDR3 DNA sequence: TGTGCCAGCAGCCCCCGGGCCAGGGTAGGTGCAGATACGCAGTATTTT.

The chain combines TRBV7-9 with TRBJ2-4; TRBD1 aligns across 7 bases. V dropped 2 bases and J dropped 1; count of bases not matched to a gene: 11. Germline V gene lookup returns CDR1 SEHNR and CDR2 FQNEAQ (reference sequence). CDR3 length: 18 residues. The CDR3 is CASSLSRQGREAKNIQYF. The CDR3 DNA is TGTGCCAGCAGCTTAAGCCGACAGGGCCGAGAGGCCAAAAACATTCAGTACTTC.

The chain combines TRBV2 with TRBJ2-1; 13 positions agree with TRBD2. CDR1 SNHLY and CDR2 FYNNEI come from the germline V gene. V lost 4 bases to trimming and J lost 4 bases; unmatched junction nucleotides: 1. This CDR3 is built from 15 residues. The CDR3 reads CASSGGLAGYNEQFF. CDR3 nucleotide sequence: TGTGCCAGCAGTGGGGGACTAGCGGGGTACAATGAGCAGTTCTTC.

The chain couples TRBV6-5 to TRBJ2-2; D is possibly TRBD2 (6 bases). Looked up from germline, CDR1 is MNHEY and CDR2 is SVGAGI. CDR3 length: 15 amino acids. V lost 6 bases and J 7 bases, leaving 18 bases between the germline ends. CDR3 DNA: TGTGCCAGCAGACGGGACTCGAAACATTTCGGGGAGCTGTTTTTT. It codes for CASRRDSKHFGELFF.